This paragraph reports one T cell receptor beta chain. Its specificity is unknown. In germline, CDR1 is MGHRA, CDR2 YSYEKL. Unmatched junction bases numbered 5, after V lost 1 base and J lost 3 bases. This CDR3 spans 15 amino acids. The data belong to a study of cytomegalovirus exposure and HLA in healthy donors. The PCR used 60 Vbeta and 13 Jbeta primers. The method was immunoSEQ multiplex PCR; TCRdb's version includes in-frame clones alone and lacks a portion of them. The data show around 180,000 clones, roughly 70% seen once. Overall study results and limits: Later analysis demonstrated an association between a missense DCLRE1C variant and TCR beta V- and J-gene trimming.

V usage is TRBV4-1 and J usage is TRBJ2-7; 8 nucleotides line up with TRBD1. The specimen was PBMCs. The source of this sequence is a girl between 5 and 17 years old in good health and CMV-seronegative. CDR3 DNA sequence: TGCGCCAGCAGCCAAGTGGCAGGGGGCATCTACGAGCAGTACTTC. Residues: CASSQVAGGIYEQYF.